The clone carrying this TCR beta chain was observed a handful of times. This sample stems from a study of T cells in Graves' hyperthyroidism and ophthalmopathy. Regions amplified from RNA transcripts were the TCR beta CDR3 regions. The HTBI primer set was used in a first-round RT-PCR of the TCR CDR3. TCRdb re-analysed the multiplex PCR reads in MiXCR, keeping a single row per CDR3 protein. Here the sample spans about 640,000 distinct CDR3 sequences, under 25% being singletons. Sample: blood. The source of this sequence is a man aged 25 to 40 with Graves' ophthalmopathy.

CDR3 bases: TGTGCCAGCAGCTTAGGGGGACATAGTGAAAAACTGTTTTTT. Protein sequence: CASSLGGHSEKLFF. The chain carries TRBV7-9 and TRBJ1-4, with a weak D call TRBD1 (6 bases). The V gene's germline CDR1 is SEHNR and CDR2 FQNEAQ (reference sequence). The ends were cut back, 1 base at V and 7 bases at J, with 10 bases in the middle. The CDR3 is 14 residues long.